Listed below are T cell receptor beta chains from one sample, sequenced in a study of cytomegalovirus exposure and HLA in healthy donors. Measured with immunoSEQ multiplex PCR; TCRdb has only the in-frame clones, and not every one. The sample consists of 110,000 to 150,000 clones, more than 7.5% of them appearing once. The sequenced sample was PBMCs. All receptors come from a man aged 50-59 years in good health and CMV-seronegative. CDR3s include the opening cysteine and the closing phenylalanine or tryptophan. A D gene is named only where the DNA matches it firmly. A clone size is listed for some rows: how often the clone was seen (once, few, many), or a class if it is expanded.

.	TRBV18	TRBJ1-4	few	TGTGCCAGCTGGCCGGGCTACAGCGGAGAAAAACTGTTTTTT	CASWPGYSGEKLFF
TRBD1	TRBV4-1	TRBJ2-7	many	TGCGCCAGCAGCCAAGTGGGACAGGACCCTACCTACGAGCAGTACTTC	CASSQVGQDPTYEQYF
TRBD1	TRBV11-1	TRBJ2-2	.	TGTGCCAGCAGCTCCCGACAGGGCAGTCGAACCGGGGAGCTGTTTTTT	CASSSRQGSRTGELFF
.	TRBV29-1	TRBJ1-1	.	TGCAGCGTTGGAATCGGGGTTGTGAACACTGAAGCTTTCTTT	CSVGIGVVNTEAFF
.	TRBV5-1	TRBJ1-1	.	TGCGCCAGCAGCGAACGCACAGGGTTAGGCACTGAAGCTTTCTTT	CASSERTGLGTEAFF
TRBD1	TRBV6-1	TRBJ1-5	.	TGTGCCAGCAACCCCGACAGGGCCAATCAGCCCCAGCATTTT	CASNPDRANQPQHF
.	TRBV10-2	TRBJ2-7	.	TGCGCCAGCAGTGAGCCAGGGTTGGCCTACGAGCAGTACTTC	CASSEPGLAYEQYF
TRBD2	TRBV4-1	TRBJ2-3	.	TGCGCCAGCAGCCAAGACCGGGCCAGCGGGGGCTCAGATACGCAGTATTTT	CASSQDRASGGSDTQYF
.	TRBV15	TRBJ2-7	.	TGTGCCACCAGCCGGGGGACAGTGCTAAGAGAGCAGTACTTC	CATSRGTVLREQYF
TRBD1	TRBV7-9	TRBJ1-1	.	TGTGCCAGCAGCTTAGCTAGGGGGCAGAACACTGAAGCTTTCTTT	CASSLARGQNTEAFF
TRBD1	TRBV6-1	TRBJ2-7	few	TGTGCCAGCCTCAACAGGGACAGCTCCTACGAGCAGTACTTC	CASLNRDSSYEQYF
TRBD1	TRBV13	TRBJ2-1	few	TGTGCCAGCAGCTTAGAAAGGACAGGGGGAATGAATGAGCAGTTCTTC	CASSLERTGGMNEQFF
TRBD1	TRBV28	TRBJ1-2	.	TGTGCCAGCAGTTTACCGAAGGGGGCAGTTTATGGCTACACCTTC	CASSLPKGAVYGYTF
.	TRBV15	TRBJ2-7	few	TGTGCCACCAGCAGAGGACGGGAAGGGTCCGAGCAGTACTTC	CATSRGREGSEQYF
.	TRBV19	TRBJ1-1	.	TGTGCCAGTATTAATGGACAGTTCCGAGCTTTCTTT	CASINGQFRAFF
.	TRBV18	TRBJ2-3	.	TGTGCCAGCTCACCGGAGGGGGGGGATACGCAGTATTTT	CASSPEGGDTQYF
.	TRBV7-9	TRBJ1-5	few	TGTGCCAGCGGCGGGGACGGCAATCAGCCCCAGCATTTT	CASGGDGNQPQHF
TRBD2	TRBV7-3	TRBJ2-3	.	TGTGCCAGCAGCTTACTAGCGGCCACGAGCACAGATACGCAGTATTTT	CASSLLAATSTDTQYF
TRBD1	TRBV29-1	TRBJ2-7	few	TGCAGCGTTGGGGGGACAGATCATTTCTACGAGCAGTACTTC	CSVGGTDHFYEQYF
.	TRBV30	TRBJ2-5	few	TGTGCCTGGAGTATGACAGCTCAAGAGACCCAGTACTTC	CAWSMTAQETQYF
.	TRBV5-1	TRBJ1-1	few	TGCGCCAGCAGCTTGACCCAGGGGAGGGGTACTGAAGCTTTCTTT	CASSLTQGRGTEAFF
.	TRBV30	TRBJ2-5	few	TGTGCCTTGGACAGAATTAGACGAGAGACCCAGTACTTC	CALDRIRRETQYF
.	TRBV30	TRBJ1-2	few	TGTGCCTGGAGTGTACCGAGGGCAGCCAACTATGGCTACACCTTC	CAWSVPRAANYGYTF
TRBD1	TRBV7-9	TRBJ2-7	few	TGTGCCAGCAGCTTATCGGGTTTGGGGACAGGGGACCACGAGCAGTACTTC	CASSLSGLGTGDHEQYF
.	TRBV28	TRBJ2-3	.	TGTGCCAGCAGTTTATCAGGGAGGGATACGCAGTATTTT	CASSLSGRDTQYF
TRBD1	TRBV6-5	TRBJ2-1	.	TGTGCCAGCAGTTTCGGGACAGGTGCTAATGAGCAGTTCTTC	CASSFGTGANEQFF
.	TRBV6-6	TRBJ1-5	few	TGTGCCAGCAGTCGACCAACGGGGAATCAGCCCCAGCATTTT	CASSRPTGNQPQHF
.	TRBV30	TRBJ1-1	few	TGTGCCTGGAGTGTACAGCAGTATAAGACTGAAGCTTTCTTT	CAWSVQQYKTEAFF
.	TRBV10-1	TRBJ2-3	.	TGCGCCAGCAGTGATTTCGCAGGGACTAGCACAGATACGCAGTATTTT	CASSDFAGTSTDTQYF